This TCR beta chain was observed in a study of T cell clones after liver transplantation. Clones were sequenced by immunoSEQ multiplex PCR, and TCRdb holds only the in-frame ones, with some missing. The repertoire holds about 75,000 clones, with less than 90% as singletons. Remarks on this clone: The junction departs from the called germline gene at one end, perhaps through a read error.

The CDR3 runs 13 residues. Looked up from germline, CDR1 is SSHAT and CDR2 is FNYEAQ (reference sequence). The receptor was derived from a human patient who received a liver transplant. These T cells may partly come from the graft donor. The sample consisted of CD4+ T cells from blood, taken around 50 months after liver transplant. The V and J genes are TRBV7-7 and TRBJ2-3; no reliable D call. The CDR3 DNA sequence: TGTGCTAGCAGCTTAACTGGAGCAGATACGCAGTATTTT. It encodes CASSLTGADTQYF. Full variable domain (rest looked up from reference TRBV7-7 and TRBJ2-3): GAGVSQSPRYKVTKRGQDVTLRCDPISSHATLYWYQQALGQGPEFLTYFNYEAQPDKSGLPSDRFSAERPEGSISTLTIQRTEQRDSAMYRCASSLTGADTQYFGPGTRLTVL.